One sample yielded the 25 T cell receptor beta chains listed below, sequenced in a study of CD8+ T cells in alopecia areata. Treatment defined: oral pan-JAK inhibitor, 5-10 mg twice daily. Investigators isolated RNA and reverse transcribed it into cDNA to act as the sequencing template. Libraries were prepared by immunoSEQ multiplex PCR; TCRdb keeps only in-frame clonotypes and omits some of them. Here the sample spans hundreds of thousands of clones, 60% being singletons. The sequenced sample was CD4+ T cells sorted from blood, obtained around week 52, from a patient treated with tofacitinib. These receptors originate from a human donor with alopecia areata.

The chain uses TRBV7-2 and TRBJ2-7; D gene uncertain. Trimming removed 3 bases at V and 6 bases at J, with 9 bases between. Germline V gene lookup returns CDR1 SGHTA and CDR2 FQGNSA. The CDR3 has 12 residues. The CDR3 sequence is CASSFPQTEQYF. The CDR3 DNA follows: TGTGCCAGCAGCTTCCCTCAGACCGAGCAGTACTTC.

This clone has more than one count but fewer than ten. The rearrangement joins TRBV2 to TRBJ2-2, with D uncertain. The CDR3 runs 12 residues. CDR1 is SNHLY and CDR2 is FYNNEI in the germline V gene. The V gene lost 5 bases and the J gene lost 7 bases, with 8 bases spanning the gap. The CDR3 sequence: CASSSGFGELFF. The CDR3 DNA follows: TGTGCCAGCAGTTCCGGGTTCGGGGAGCTGTTTTTT.

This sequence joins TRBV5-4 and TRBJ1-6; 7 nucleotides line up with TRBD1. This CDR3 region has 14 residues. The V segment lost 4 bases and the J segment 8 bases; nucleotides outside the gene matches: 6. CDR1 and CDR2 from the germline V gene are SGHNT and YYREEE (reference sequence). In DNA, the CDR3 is TGTGCCAGCAGCCGAGACAGGGAGTATTCACCCCTCCACTTT. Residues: CASSRDREYSPLHF.

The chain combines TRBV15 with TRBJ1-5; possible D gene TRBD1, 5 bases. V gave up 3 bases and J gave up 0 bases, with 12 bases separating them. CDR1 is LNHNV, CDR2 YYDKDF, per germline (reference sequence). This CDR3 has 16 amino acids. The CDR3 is CATSRISGNSNQPQHF. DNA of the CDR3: TGTGCCACCAGCAGGATTTCAGGGAATAGCAATCAGCCCCAGCATTTT.

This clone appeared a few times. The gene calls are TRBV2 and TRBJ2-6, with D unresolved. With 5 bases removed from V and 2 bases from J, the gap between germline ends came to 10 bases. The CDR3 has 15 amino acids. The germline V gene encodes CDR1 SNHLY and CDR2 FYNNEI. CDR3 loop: CASSPEGAGANVLTF. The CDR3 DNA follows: TGTGCCAGCAGTCCTGAAGGTGCTGGGGCCAACGTCCTGACTTTC.

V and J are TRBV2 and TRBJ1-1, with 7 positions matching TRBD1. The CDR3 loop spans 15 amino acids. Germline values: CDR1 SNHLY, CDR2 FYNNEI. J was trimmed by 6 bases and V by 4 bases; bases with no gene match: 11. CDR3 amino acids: CASSAAGYRGAEAFF. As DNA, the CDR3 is TGTGCCAGCAGTGCGGCCGGATACAGGGGAGCTGAAGCTTTCTTT.

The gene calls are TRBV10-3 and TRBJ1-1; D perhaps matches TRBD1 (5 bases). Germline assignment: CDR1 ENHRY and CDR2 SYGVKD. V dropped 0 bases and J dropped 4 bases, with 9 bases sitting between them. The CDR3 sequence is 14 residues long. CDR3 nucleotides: TGTGCCATCAGTGAGTCGACAGACACCACTGAAGCTTTCTTT. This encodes CAISESTDTTEAFF.

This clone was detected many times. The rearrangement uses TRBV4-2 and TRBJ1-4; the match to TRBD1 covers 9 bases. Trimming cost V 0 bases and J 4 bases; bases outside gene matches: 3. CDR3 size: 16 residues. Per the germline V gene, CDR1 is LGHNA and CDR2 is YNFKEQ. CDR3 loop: CASSQDLGQGNEKLFF. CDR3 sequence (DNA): TGTGCCAGCAGCCAAGATCTGGGACAGGGTAATGAAAAACTGTTTTTT.

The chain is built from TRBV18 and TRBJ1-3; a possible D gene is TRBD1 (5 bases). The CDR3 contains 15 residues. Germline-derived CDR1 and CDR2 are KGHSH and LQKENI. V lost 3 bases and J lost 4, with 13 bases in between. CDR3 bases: TGTGCCAGCTCACCCCGGGACCTTCAAGGAAACACCATATATTTT. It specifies CASSPRDLQGNTIYF.

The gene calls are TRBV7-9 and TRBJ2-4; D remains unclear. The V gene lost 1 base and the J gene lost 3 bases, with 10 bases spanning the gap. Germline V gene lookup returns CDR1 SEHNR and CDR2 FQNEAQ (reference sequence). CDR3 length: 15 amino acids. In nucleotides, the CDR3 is TGTGCCAGCAGCTTAGTCGAGTGGTACAAAAACATTCAGTACTTC. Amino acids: CASSLVEWYKNIQYF. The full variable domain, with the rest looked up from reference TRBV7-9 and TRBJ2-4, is DTGVSQNPRHKITKRGQNVTFRCDPISEHNRLYWYRQTLGQGPEFLTYFQNEAQLEKSRLLSDRFSAERPKGSFSTLEIQRTEQGDSAMYLCASSLVEWYKNIQYFGAGTRLSVL.

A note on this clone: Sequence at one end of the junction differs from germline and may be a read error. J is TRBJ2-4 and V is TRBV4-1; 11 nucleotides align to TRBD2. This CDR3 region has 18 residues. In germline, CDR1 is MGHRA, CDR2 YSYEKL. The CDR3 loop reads CASSQLSGGAGAWNSQYF. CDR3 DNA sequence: TGCGCCAGCAGCCAGCTTAGCGGGGGGGCTGGGGCTTGGAACAGTCAGTACTTC.

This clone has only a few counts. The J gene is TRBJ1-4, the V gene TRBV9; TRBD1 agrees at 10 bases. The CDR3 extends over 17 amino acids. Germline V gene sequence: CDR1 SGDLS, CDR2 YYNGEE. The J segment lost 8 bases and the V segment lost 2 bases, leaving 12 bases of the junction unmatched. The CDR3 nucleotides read TGTGCCAGCAGCGTTGCTCCCGGGACAGGGGACTTCGAAAAACTGTTTTTT. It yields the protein CASSVAPGTGDFEKLFF.

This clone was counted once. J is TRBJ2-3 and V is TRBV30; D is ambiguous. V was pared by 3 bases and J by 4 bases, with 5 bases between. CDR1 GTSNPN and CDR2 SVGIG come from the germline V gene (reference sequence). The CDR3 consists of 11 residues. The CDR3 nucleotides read TGTGCCTGGAGGGTCGCAGATACGCAGTATTTT. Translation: CAWRVADTQYF.

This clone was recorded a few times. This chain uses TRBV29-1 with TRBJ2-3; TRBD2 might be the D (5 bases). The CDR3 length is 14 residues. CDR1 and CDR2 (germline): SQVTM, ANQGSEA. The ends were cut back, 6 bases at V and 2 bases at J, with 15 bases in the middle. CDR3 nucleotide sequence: TGCAGCGTAGGACTCCTCGCCACCACAGATACGCAGTATTTT. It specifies CSVGLLATTDTQYF.

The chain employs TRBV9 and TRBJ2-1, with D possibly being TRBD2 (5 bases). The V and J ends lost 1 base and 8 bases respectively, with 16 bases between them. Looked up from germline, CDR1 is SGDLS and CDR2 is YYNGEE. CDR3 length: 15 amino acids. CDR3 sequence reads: CASSVRSSIGDEQFF. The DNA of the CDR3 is TGTGCCAGCAGCGTAAGGTCGTCTATCGGGGATGAGCAGTTCTTC.

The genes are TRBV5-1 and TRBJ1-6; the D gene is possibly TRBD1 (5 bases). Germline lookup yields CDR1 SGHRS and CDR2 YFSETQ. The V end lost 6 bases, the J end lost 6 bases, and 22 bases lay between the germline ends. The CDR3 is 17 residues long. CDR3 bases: TGCGCCAGCACCCCGGATGTCGGTGCGGGGGTTAATTCACCCCTCCACTTT. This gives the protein CASTPDVGAGVNSPLHF.

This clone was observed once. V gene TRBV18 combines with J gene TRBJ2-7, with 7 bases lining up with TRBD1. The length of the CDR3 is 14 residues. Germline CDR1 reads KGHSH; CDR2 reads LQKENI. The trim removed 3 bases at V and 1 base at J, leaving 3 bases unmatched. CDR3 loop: CASSPRGQSYEQYF. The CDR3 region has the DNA TGTGCCAGCTCACCTCGGGGACAGTCCTACGAGCAGTACTTC.

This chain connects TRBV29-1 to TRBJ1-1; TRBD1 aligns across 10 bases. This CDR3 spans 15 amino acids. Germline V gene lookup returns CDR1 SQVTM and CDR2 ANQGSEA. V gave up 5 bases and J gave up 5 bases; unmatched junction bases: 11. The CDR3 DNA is TGCAGCGTTACCGGGACAGGGGTAAGGGGTACTGAAGCTTTCTTT. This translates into CSVTGTGVRGTEAFF.

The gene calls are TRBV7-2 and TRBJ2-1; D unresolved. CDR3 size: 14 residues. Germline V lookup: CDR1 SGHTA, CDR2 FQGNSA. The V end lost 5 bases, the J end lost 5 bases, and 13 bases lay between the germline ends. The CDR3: CASSELTRHNEQFF. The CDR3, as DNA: TGTGCCAGCAGCGAACTGACCCGACACAATGAGCAGTTCTTC.

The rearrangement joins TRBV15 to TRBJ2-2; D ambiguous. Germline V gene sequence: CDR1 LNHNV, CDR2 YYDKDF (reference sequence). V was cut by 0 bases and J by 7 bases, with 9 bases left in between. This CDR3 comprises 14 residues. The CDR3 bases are TGTGCCACCAGCAGAGATATTGGCGGCGGGGAGCTGTTTTTT. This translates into CATSRDIGGGELFF.

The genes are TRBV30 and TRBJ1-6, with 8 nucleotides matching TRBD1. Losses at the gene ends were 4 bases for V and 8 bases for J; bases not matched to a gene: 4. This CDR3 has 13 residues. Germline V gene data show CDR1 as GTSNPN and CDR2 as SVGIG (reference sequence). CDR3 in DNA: TGTGCCTGGAATACAGGGGGGGATTCACCCCTCCACTTT. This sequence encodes CAWNTGGDSPLHF. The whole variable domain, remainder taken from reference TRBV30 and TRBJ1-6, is SQTIHQWPATLVQPVGSPLSLECTVEGTSNPNLYWYRQAAGRGLQLLFYSVGIGQISSEVPQNLSASRPQDRQFILSSKKLLLSDSGFYLCAWNTGGDSPLHFGNGTRLTVT.

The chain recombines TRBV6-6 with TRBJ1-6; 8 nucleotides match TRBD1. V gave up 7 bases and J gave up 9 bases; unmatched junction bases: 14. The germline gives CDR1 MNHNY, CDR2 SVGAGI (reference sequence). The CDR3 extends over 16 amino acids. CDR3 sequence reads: CASTSTAGGSLSPLHF. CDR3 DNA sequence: TGTGCCAGCACCTCCACGGCAGGGGGCTCGCTTTCACCCCTCCACTTT.

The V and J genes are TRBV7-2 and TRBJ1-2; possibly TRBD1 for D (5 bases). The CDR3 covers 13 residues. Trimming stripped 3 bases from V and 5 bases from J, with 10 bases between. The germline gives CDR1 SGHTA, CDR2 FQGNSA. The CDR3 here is CASSFGTEYGYTF. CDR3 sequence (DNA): TGTGCCAGCAGCTTCGGGACGGAATATGGCTACACCTTC.

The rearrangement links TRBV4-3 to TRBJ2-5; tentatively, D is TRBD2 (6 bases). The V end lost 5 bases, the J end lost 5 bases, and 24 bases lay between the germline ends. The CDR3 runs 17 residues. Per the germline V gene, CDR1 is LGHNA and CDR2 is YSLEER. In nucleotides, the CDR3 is TGCGCCAGCAGCTCTTGGGGGAAGGAGGGGAAACGGGAGACCCAGTACTTC. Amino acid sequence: CASSSWGKEGKRETQYF.

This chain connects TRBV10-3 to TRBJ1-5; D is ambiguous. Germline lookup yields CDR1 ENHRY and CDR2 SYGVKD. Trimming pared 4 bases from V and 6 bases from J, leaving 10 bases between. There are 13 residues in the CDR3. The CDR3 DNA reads TGTGCCATCAGTGCTGGGGAGGGTCAGCCCCAGCATTTT. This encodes CAISAGEGQPQHF.